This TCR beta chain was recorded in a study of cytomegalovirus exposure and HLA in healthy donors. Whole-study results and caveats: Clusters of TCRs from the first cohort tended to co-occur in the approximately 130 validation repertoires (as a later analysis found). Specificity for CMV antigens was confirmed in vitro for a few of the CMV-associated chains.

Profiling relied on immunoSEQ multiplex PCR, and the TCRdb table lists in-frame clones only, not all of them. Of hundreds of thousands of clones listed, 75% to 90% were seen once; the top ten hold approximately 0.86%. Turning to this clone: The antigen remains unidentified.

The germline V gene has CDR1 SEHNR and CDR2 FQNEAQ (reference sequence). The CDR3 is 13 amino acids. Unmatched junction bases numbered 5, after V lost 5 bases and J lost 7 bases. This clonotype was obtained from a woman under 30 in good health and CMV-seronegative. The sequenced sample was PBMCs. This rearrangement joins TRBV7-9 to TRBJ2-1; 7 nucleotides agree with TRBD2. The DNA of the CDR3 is TGTGCCAGCAGCCCCCCCGGGGGGAATGAGCAGTTCTTC. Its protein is CASSPPGGNEQFF.